This TCR beta chain was sequenced during a study of blood T cells in healthy people across ages. On the study more broadly: Using template switching, researchers captured about one barcoded beta molecule for each two T cells.

Each donor supplied roughly 10 milliliters of peripheral blood. CDR1 is KGHSH and CDR2 is LQKENI in the germline V gene. This CDR3 has 15 residues. V was trimmed by 3 bases and J by 2 bases, leaving 14 bases between them. This clonotype was counted between two and nine times. Its antigen remains unknown. Study conclusions and caveats: Diversity was higher, and naive CD4+ cells more numerous, in long-lived donors than in aged donors.

Together with a sample-barcoded 5' primer, a J-beta primer mix was included in a second PCR lasting about 6 to 11 cycles. One entry per CDR3 protein results from TCRdb running MiXCR on the 5' RACE reads. This sample has 2 million or so distinct CDR3 sequences; about 50% occur once, and the top ten carry 2.1%. This chain joins TRBV18 and TRBJ2-7; D possibly uses TRBD1 or TRBD2 (5 bases each). The sequenced sample was blood. The TCR was taken from a middle-aged woman in good health. CDR3 bases: TGTGCCAGCTCACCCGGGTCCGGGGCAACCTACGAGCAGTACTTC. Amino acid sequence: CASSPGSGATYEQYF.